The T cell receptor (beta chain) under discussion was sequenced for a study of blood T cell repertoires in COVID-19. Study context: The United States, Italy and Spain were the sources of the acute and convalescent COVID-19 samples. PBMCs, B-cell-depleted T cells, or T cells provided the cDNA or gDNA that made up the material.

This clone was seen only once. Original handling: Nucleated cell counts were estimated from reference gene primer amplification. Assay used: immunoSEQ multiplex PCR; TCRdb lists only in-frame clones, some missing. V and J calls and clone size come straight from that table; D and trimming were deduced from the DNA. The profile shows about 12,000 clones, more than 75% of them singletons. Germline values: CDR1 SGHRS, CDR2 YFSETQ. This CDR3 is built from 14 residues. The V gene end was trimmed by 4 bases and the J gene end by 1 base; junction bases not matched to a gene: 3. Sequencing input: peripheral blood. The receptor comes from a man in his 70s with active COVID-19. The V gene is TRBV5-1, the J gene TRBJ1-2; 8 bases are a match to TRBD1. For the CDR3, the DNA is TGCGCCAGCAGCATGACAGGGGATAACTATGGCTACACCTTC. Amino acids: CASSMTGDNYGYTF.